The TCR beta chain described here comes from a study of cytomegalovirus exposure and HLA in healthy donors. Study-wide context: Within an early data release were about 85 million unique TCRs drawn from HLA-typed donors.

Researchers ran the PCR with 60 Vbeta and 13 Jbeta primers. Clones were sequenced by immunoSEQ multiplex PCR, and TCRdb holds only the in-frame ones, with some missing. This table holds about 180,000 clones, around 80% found once. The sequence was obtained from a man aged 40-49 years in good health and CMV-seronegative. The sequencing input was PBMCs.

As DNA, the CDR3 is TGTGCCAGCAGCTTAGGACAGCTATACGAGCAGTACTTC. Protein: CASSLGQLYEQYF. The V and J genes are TRBV7-2 and TRBJ2-7; tentative D call: TRBD1 (5 bases). The CDR3 contains 13 residues. From germline, CDR1 is SGHTA and CDR2 FQGNSA. V was trimmed by 1 base and J by 4 bases, leaving 8 bases between them.